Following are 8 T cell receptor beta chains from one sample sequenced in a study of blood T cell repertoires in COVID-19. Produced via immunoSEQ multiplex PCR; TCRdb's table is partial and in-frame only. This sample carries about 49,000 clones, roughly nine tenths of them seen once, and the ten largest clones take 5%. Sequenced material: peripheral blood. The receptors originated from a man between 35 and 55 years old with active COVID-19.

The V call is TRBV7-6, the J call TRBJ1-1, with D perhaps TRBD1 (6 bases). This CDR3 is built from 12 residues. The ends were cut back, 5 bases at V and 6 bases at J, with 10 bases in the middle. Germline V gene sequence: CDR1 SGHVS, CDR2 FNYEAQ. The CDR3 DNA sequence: TGTGCCAGCAGCGCCTACAGGGCTGAAGCTTTCTTT. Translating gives CASSAYRAEAFF.

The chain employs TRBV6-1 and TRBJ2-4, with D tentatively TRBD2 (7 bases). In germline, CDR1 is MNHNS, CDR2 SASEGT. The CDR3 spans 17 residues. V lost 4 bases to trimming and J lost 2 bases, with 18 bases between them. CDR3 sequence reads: CASSGSLSGTTKNIQYF. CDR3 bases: TGTGCCAGCAGTGGGTCCCTAAGCGGGACAACCAAAAACATTCAGTACTTC.

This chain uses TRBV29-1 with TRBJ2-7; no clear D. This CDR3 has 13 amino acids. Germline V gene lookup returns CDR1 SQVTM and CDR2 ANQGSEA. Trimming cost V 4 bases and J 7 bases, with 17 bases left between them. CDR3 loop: CSVAEQLSGEQYF. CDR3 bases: TGCAGCGTTGCCGAACAGCTTTCTGGAGAGCAGTACTTC.

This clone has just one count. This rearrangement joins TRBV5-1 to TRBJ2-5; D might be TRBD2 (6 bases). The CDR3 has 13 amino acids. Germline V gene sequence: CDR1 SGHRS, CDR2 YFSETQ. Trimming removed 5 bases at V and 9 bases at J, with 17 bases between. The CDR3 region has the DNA TGCGCCAGCAGTTCCCCTGCGAGGGAGGCCCAGTACTTC. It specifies CASSSPAREAQYF.

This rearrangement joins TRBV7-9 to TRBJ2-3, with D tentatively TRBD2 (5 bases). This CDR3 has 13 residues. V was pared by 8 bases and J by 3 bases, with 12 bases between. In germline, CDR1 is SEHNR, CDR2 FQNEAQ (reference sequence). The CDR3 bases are TGTGCCAGCGTGGAAGGGAGTACAGATACGCAGTATTTT. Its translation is CASVEGSTDTQYF.

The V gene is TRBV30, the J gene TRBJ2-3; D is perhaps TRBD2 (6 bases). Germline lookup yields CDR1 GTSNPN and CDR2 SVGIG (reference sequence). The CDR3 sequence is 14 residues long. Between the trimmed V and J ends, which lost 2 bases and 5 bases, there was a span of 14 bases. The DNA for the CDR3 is TGTGCCTGGAGTACCACGGCCGGGGGAGATACGCAGTATTTT. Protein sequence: CAWSTTAGGDTQYF.

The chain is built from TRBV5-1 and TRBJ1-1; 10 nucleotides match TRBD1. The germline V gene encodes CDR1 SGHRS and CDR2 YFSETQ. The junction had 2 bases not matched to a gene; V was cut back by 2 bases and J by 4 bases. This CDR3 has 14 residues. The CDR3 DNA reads TGCGCCAGCAGCTTCCGGGACAGGGGCACTGAAGCTTTCTTT. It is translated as CASSFRDRGTEAFF.

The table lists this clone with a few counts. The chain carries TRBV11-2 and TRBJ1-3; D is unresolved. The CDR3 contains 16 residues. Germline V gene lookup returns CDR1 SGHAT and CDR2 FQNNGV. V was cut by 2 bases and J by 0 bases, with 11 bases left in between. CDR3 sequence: CASSLNEVPSGNTIYF. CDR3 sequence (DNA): TGTGCCAGCAGCTTAAACGAGGTTCCCTCTGGAAACACCATATATTTT.